These 7 T cell receptor beta chains were all obtained from the same sample, sequenced in a study of blood T cell repertoires in COVID-19. Produced via immunoSEQ multiplex PCR; TCRdb's table is partial and in-frame only. The sample lists under 500,000 clones; around nine tenths were seen once. Sequences were obtained from PBMCs or T cells enriched from blood (not recorded which). The receptors were sampled from a woman younger than 30 with acute COVID-19.

The J gene is TRBJ2-7, the V gene TRBV9; TRBD2 matches at 9 bases. V shed 4 bases and J 4 bases; nucleotides not matched to a gene: 9. CDR1 is SGDLS, CDR2 YYNGEE, per germline. The CDR3 is 15 residues long. The CDR3 sequence: CASSFAGTSSYEQYF. In DNA, the CDR3 is TGTGCCAGCAGCTTTGCCGGGACTAGCTCTTACGAGCAGTACTTC.

The chain employs TRBV11-2 and TRBJ2-7; a weak D match, TRBD2 (5 bases). The ends were cut back, 1 base at V and 5 bases at J, with 12 bases in the middle. The CDR3 totals 14 residues. The germline V gene has CDR1 SGHAT and CDR2 FQNNGV. The CDR3 here is CASSLVVSGHEQYF. CDR3 sequence (DNA): TGTGCCAGCAGCTTAGTGGTCAGCGGACACGAGCAGTACTTC. The full variable domain, in which reference TRBV11-2 and TRBJ2-7 provide the parts outside the CDR3, is EAGVAQSPRYKIIEKRQSVAFWCNPISGHATLYWYQQILGQGPKLLIQFQNNGVVDDSQLPKDRFSAERLKGVDSTLKIQPAKLEDSAVYLCASSLVVSGHEQYFGPGTRLTVT.

J is TRBJ2-7 and V is TRBV19, with D possibly matching TRBD1 (6 bases). CDR3 length: 14 amino acids. Looked up from germline, CDR1 is LNHDA and CDR2 is SQIVND (reference sequence). V was shortened by 3 bases and J by 2 bases, with 11 bases between the two germline ends. This CDR3 reads CASSILEGAYEQYF. The CDR3 DNA sequence: TGTGCCAGTAGTATTCTCGAGGGGGCCTACGAGCAGTACTTC.

The chain combines TRBV7-9 with TRBJ2-5; TRBD1 might be the D (5 bases). The length of the CDR3 is 15 residues. From germline, CDR1 is SEHNR and CDR2 FQNEAQ (reference sequence). V shed 2 bases and J shed 0 bases, with 10 bases lying between them. In nucleotides, the CDR3 is TGTGCCAGCAGCTTATTTGACAGCCACCAAGAGACCCAGTACTTC. Encoded protein: CASSLFDSHQETQYF.

The V call is TRBV19, the J call TRBJ2-5; 8 bases agree with TRBD1. CDR1 is LNHDA, CDR2 SQIVND, per germline (reference sequence). The junction had 11 bases not matched to a gene; V was cut back by 4 bases and J by 4 bases. This CDR3 is 16 amino acids long. The CDR3 region is CASSTLGTGRRETQYF. The CDR3 bases are TGTGCCAGTAGTACACTCGGGACAGGCCGTCGAGAGACCCAGTACTTC.

This clone was seen a handful of times. Other nucleotide sequences from this sample produce the same CDR3. The V gene is TRBV12-3 or TRBV12-4, the J gene TRBJ2-7, with D perhaps TRBD1 (6 bases). V was clipped by 5 bases and J by 5 bases, with 10 bases between them. The CDR3 loop spans 12 amino acids. The DNA for the CDR3 is TGTGCCAGCAGTCTCAGGGGAGACGAGCAGTACTTC. As protein: CASSLRGDEQYF.

The rearrangement joins TRBV2 to TRBJ2-2; TRBD2 matches at 13 bases. Trimming cost V 6 bases and J 0 bases; bases outside gene matches: 10. CDR3 size: 19 residues. Germline V lookup: CDR1 SNHLY, CDR2 FYNNEI. The CDR3 nucleotides read TGTGCCAGCAGCGACATCTTACTAGCGGGAGGGCCGAACACCGGGGAGCTGTTTTTT. It is translated as CASSDILLAGGPNTGELFF. Full variable domain (outside the CDR3, taken from reference TRBV2 and TRBJ2-2): EPEVTQTPSHQVTQMGQEVILRCVPISNHLYFYWYRQILGQKVEFLVSFYNNEISEKSEIFDDQFSVERPDGSNFTLKIRSTKLEDSAMYFCASSDILLAGGPNTGELFFGEGSRLTVL.